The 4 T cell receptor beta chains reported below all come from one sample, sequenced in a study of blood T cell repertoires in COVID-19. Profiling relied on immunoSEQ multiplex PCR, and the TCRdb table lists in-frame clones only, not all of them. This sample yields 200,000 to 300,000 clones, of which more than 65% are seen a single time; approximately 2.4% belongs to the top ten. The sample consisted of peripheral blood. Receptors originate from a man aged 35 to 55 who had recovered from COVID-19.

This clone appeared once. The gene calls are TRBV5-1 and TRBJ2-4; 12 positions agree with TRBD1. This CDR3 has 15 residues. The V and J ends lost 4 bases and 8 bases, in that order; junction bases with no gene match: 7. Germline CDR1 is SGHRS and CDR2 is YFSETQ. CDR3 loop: CASSQTGTGGDIQYF. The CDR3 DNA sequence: TGCGCCAGCAGCCAGACGGGGACAGGGGGCGACATTCAGTACTTC.

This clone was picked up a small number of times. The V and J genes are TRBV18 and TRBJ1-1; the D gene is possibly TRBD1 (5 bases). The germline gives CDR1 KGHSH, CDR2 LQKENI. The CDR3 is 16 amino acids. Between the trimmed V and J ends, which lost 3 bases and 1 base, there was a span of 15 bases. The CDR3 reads CASSPPTGGSNTEAFF. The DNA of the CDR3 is TGTGCCAGCTCACCCCCGACGGGGGGGTCGAACACTGAAGCTTTCTTT.

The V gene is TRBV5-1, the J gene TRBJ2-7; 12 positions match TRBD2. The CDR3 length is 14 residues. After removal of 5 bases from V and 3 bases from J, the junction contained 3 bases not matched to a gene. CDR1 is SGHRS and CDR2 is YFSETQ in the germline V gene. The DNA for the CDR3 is TGCGCCAGCAGACCGACTAGCGGGGGCTACGAGCAGTACTTC. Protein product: CASRPTSGGYEQYF.

DNA for the CDR3: TGTGCCAGCTCACGGCGCCCGGAGGACGGCTACACCTTC. Residues: CASSRRPEDGYTF. The rearrangement joins TRBV18 to TRBJ1-2; D gene unclear. This CDR3 has 13 residues. Trimming took off 4 bases at V and 8 bases at J, with 14 bases between the two ends. Germline CDR1 and CDR2: KGHSH and LQKENI.